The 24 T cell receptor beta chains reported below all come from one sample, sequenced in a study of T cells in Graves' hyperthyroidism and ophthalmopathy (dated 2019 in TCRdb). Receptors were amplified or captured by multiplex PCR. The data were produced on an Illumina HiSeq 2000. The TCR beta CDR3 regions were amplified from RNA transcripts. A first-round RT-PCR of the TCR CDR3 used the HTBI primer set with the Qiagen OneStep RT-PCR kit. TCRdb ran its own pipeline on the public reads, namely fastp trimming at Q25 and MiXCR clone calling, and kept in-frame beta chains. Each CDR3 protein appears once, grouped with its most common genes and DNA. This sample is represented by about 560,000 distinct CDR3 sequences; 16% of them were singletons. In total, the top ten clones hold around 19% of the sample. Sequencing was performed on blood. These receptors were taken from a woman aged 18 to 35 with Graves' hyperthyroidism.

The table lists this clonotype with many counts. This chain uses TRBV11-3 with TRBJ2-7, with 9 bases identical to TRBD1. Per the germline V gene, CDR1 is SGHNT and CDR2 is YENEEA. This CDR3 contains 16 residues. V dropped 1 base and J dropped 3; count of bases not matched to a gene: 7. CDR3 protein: CASSLGRQGDDYEQYF. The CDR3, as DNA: TGTGCCAGCAGCTTAGGGAGACAGGGGGACGACTACGAGCAGTACTTC. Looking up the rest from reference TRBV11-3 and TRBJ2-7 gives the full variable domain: EAGVVQSPRYKIIEKKQPVAFWCNPISGHNTLYWYLQNLGQGPELLIRYENEEAVDDSQLPKDRFSAERLKGVDSTLKIQPAELGDSAVYLCASSLGRQGDDYEQYFGPGTRLTVT.

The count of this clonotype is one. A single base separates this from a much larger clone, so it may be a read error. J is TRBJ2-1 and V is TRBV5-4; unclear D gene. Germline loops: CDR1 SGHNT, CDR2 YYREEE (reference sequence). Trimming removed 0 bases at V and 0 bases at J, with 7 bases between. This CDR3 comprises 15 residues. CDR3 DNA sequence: TGTGCCAGCAGCTTGGGCATACGCTCCTACAATGAGCAGTTCTTC. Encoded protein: CASSLGIRSYNEQFF.

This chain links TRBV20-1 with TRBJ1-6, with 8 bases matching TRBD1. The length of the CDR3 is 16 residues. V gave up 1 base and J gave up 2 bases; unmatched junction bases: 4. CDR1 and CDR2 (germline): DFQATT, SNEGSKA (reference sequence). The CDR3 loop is CSARVPGQAYNSPLHF. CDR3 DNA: TGCAGTGCTAGAGTACCGGGACAGGCCTATAATTCACCCCTCCACTTT.

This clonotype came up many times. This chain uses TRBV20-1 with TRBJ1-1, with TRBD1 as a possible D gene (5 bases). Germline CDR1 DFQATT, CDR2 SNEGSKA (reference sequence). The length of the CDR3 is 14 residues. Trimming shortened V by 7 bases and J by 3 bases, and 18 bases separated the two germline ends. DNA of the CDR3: TGCAGTGTACCAGGGAGGGCGGGAGACACTGAAGCTTTCTTT. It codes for CSVPGRAGDTEAFF.

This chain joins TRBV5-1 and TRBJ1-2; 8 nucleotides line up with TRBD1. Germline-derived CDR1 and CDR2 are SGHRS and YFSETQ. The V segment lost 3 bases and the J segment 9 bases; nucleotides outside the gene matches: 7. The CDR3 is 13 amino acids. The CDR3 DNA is TGCGCCAGCAGCTGGGACAGGACTCAAAGCTACACCTTC. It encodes CASSWDRTQSYTF.

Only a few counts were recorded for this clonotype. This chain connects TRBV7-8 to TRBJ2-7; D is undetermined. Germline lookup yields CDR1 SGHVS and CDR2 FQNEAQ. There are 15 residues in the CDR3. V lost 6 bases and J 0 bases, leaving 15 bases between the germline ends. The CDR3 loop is CASRYSQASSYEQYF. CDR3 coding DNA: TGTGCCAGCAGGTATAGCCAGGCGTCCTCCTACGAGCAGTACTTC.

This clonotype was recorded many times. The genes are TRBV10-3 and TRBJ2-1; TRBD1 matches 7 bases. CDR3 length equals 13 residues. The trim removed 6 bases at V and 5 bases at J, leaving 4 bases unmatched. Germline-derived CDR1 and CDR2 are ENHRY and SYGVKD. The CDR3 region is CAIRGGTNNEQFF. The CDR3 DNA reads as TGTGCCATCAGAGGGGGCACCAACAATGAGCAGTTCTTC.

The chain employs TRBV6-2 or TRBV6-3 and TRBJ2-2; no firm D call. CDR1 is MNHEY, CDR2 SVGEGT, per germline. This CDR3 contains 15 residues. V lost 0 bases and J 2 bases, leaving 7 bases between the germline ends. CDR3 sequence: CASSYSPFNTGELFF. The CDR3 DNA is TGTGCCAGCAGTTACTCACCTTTTAACACCGGGGAGCTGTTTTTT.

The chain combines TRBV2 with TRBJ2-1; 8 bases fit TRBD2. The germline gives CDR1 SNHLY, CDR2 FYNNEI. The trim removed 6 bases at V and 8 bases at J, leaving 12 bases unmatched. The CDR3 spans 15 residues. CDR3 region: CASSPGGGGTYEQFF. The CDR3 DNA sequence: TGTGCCAGCAGCCCCGGGGGGGGGGGGACGTATGAGCAGTTCTTC.

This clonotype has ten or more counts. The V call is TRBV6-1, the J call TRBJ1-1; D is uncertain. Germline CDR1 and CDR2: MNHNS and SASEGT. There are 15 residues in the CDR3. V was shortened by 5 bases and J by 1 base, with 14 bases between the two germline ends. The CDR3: CASSPSYSTNTEAFF. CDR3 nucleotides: TGTGCCAGCAGTCCCTCGTACAGTACGAACACTGAAGCTTTCTTT.

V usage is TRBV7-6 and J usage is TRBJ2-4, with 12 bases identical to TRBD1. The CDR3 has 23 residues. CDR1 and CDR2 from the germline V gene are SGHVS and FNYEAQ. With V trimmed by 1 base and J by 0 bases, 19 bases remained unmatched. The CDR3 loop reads CASSLGPLLPGQGAGGAKNIQYF. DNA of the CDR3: TGTGCCAGCAGCTTAGGACCCCTCCTCCCGGGACAGGGGGCAGGGGGAGCCAAAAACATTCAGTACTTC.

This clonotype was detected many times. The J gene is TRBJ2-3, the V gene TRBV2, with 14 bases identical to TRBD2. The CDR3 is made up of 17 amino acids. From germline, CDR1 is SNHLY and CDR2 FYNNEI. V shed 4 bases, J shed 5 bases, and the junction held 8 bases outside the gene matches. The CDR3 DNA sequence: TGTGCCAGCAGTGGGGGACGACTAGCGGGGGGGCGAGATACGCAGTATTTT. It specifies CASSGGRLAGGRDTQYF.

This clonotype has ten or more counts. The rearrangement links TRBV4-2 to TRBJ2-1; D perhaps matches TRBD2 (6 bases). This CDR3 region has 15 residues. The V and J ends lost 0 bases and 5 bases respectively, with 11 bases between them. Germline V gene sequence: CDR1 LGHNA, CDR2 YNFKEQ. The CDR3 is CASSQDRTTHNEQFF. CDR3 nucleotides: TGTGCCAGCAGCCAAGATCGGACTACCCACAATGAGCAGTTCTTC.

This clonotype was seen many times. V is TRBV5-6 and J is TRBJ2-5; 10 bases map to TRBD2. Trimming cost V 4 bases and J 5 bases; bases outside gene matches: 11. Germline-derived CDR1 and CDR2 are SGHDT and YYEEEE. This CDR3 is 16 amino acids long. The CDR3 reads CASSPSRSGRAETQYF. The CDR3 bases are TGTGCCAGCAGCCCCTCAAGGAGCGGGAGGGCTGAGACCCAGTACTTC.

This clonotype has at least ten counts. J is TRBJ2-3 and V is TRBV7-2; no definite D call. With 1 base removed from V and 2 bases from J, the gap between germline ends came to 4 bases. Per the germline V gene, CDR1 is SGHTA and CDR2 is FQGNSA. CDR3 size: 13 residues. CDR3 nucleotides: TGTGCCAGCAGCTTAGTTGACACAGATACGCAGTATTTT. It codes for CASSLVDTDTQYF.

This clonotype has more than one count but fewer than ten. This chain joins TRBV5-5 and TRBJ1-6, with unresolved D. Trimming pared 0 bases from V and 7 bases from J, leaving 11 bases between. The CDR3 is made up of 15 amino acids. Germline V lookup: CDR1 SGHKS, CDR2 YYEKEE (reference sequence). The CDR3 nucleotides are TGTGCCAGCAGCTTGGGCGGGATGAAAAATTCACCCCTCCACTTT. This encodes CASSLGGMKNSPLHF.

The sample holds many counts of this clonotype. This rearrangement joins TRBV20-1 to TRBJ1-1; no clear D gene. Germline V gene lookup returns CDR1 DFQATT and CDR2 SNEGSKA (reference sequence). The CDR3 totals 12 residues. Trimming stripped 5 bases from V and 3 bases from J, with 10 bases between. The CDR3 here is CSAHPKDTEAFF. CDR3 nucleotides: TGCAGTGCTCATCCAAAGGACACTGAAGCTTTCTTT.

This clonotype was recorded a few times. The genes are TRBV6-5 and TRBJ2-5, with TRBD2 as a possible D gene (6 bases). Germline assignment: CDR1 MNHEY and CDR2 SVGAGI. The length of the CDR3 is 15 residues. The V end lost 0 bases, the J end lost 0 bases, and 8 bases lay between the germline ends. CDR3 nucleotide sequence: TGTGCCAGCAGTTACTCCGGAGGGTACCAAGAGACCCAGTACTTC. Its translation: CASSYSGGYQETQYF.

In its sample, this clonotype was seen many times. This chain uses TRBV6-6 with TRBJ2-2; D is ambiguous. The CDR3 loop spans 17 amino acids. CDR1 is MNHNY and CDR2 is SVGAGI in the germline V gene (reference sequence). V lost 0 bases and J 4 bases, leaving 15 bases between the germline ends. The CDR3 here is CASSYSKGRLSTGELFF. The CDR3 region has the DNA TGTGCCAGCAGTTACTCGAAAGGTCGGCTCAGCACCGGGGAGCTGTTTTTT.

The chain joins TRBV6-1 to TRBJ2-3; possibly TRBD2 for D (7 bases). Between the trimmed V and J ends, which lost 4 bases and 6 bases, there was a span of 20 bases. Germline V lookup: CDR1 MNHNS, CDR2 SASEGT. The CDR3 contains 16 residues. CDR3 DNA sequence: TGTGCCAGCAGTGCCACGGGGGGCCCCAGTCGTGATACGCAGTATTTT. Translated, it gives CASSATGGPSRDTQYF.

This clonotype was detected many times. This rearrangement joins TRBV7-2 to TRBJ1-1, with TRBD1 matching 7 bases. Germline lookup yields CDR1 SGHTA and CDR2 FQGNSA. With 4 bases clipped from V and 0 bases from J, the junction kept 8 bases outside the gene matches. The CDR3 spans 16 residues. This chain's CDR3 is CASSYTPDRVNTEAFF. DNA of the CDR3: TGTGCCAGCAGCTACACCCCCGACAGGGTGAACACTGAAGCTTTCTTT.

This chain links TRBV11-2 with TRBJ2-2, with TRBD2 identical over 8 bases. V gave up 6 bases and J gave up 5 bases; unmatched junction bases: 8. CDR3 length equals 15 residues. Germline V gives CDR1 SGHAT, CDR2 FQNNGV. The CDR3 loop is CASRSGGGGTGELFF. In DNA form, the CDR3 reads TGTGCCAGCAGATCGGGGGGGGGAGGGACCGGGGAGCTGTTTTTT.

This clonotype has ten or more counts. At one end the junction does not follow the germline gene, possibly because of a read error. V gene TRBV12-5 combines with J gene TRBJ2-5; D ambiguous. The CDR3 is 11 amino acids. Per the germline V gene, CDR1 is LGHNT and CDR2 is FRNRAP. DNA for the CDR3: TGTGCTAGTGGCTACCTGGAGACCCAATACTTC. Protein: CASGYLETQYF.

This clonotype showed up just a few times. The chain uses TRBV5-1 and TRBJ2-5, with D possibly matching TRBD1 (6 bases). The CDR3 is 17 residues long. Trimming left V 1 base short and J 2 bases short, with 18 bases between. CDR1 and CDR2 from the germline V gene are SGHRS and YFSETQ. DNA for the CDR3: TGCGCCAGCAGCTTGTTGTCTTGGCAGGGGTTGCAAGAGACCCAGTACTTC. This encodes CASSLLSWQGLQETQYF.